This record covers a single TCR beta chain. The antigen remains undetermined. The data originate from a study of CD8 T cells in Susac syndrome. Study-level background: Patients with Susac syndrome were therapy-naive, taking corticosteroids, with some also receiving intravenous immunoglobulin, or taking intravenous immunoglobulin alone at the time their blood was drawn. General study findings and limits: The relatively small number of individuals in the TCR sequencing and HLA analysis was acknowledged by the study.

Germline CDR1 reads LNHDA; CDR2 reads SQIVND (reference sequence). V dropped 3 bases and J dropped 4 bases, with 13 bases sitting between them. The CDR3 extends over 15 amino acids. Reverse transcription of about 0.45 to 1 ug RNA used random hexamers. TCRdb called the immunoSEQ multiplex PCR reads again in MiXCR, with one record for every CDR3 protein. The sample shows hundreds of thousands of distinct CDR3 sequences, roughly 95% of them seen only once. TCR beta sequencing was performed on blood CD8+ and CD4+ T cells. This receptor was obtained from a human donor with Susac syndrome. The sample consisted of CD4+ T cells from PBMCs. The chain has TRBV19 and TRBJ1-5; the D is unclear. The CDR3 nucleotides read TGTGCCAGTAGTATGCGGAGCTCCTCGAATCAGCCCCAGCATTTT. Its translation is CASSMRSSSNQPQHF.